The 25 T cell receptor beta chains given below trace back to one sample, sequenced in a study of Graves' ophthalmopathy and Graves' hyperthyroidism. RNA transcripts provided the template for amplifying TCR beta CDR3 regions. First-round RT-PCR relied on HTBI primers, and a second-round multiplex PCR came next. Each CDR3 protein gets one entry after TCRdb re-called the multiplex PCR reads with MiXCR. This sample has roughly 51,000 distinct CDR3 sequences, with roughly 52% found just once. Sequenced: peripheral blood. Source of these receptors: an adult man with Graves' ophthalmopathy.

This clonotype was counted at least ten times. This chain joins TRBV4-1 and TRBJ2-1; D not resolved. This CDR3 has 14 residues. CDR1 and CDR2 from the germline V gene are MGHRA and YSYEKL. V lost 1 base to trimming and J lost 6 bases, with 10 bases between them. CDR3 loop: CASSQGRLSNEQFF. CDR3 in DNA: TGCGCCAGCAGCCAAGGACGCCTTTCCAATGAGCAGTTCTTC.

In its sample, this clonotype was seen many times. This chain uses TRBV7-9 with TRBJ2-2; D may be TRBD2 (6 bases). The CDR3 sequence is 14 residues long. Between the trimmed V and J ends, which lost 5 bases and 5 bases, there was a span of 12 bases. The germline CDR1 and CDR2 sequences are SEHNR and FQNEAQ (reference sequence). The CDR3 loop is CASSAGTVTGELFF. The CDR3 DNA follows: TGTGCCAGCAGCGCCGGGACTGTTACCGGGGAGCTGTTTTTT.

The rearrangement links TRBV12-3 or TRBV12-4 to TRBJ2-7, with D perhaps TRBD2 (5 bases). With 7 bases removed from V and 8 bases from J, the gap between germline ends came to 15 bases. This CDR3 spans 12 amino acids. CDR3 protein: CASTSLRGKQYF. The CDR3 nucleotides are TGTGCCAGCACTTCCCTTCGGGGTAAGCAGTACTTC.

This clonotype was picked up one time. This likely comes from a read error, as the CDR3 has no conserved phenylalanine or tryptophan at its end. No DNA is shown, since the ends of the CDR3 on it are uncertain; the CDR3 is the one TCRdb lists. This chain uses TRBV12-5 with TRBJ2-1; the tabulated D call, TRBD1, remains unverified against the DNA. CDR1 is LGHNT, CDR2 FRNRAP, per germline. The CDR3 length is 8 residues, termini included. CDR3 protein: CASGLVGG.

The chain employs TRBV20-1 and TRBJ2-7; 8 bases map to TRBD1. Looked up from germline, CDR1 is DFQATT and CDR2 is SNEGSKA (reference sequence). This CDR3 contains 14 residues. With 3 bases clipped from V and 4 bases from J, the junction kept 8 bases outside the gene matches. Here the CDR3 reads CSARGRDRWYEQYF. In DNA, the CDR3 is TGCAGTGCTAGGGGCCGGGACAGGTGGTACGAGCAGTACTTC.

CDR3 sequence reads: CASSTPPGLAGGPISYNEQFF. In DNA, the CDR3 is TGTGCCAGTAGTACACCCCCGGGACTAGCGGGAGGCCCAATCTCCTACAATGAGCAGTTCTTC. The V call is TRBV19, the J call TRBJ2-1; 15 nucleotides agree with TRBD2. The germline V gene encodes CDR1 LNHDA and CDR2 SQIVND (reference sequence). The CDR3 spans 21 residues. With V trimmed by 4 bases and J by 0 bases, 13 bases remained unmatched.

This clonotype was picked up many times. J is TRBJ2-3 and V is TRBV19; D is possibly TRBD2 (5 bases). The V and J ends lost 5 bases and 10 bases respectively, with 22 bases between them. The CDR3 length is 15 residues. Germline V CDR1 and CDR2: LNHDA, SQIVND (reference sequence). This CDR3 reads CASSSSGRRFVSQYF. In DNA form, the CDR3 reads TGTGCCAGTAGTTCCTCGGGAAGGAGGTTCGTTTCGCAGTATTTT. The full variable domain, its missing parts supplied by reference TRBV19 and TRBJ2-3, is DGGITQSPKYLFRKEGQNVTLSCEQNLNHDAMYWYRQDPGQGLRLIYYSQIVNDFQKGDIAEGYSVSREKKESFPLTVTSAQKNPTAFYLCASSSSGRRFVSQYFGPGTRLTVL.

The DNA of the CDR3 is TGTGCCAGCAGTCCTCGGGGGGGGCCTCAGCCCCAGCATTTT. Translated, it gives CASSPRGGPQPQHF. This chain connects TRBV7-8 to TRBJ1-5; a weak D match, TRBD1 (6 bases). CDR3 size: 14 residues. Trimming left V 6 bases short and J 6 bases short, with 15 bases between. Germline CDR1 reads SGHVS; CDR2 reads FQNEAQ.

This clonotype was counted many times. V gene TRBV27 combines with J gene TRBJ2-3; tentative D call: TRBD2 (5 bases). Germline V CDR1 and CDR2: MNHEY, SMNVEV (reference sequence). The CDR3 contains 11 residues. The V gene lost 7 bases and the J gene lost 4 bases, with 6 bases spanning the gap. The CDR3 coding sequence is TGTGCCAGCACGCGGGCAGATACGCAGTATTTT. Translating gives CASTRADTQYF.

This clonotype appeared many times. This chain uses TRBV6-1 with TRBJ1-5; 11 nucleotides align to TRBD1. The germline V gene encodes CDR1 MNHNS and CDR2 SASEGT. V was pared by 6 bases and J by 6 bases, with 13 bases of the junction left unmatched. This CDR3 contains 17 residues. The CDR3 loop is CASSLRDRGRTGQPQHF. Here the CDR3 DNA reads TGTGCCAGCAGCCTAAGGGACAGGGGGAGGACCGGTCAGCCCCAGCATTTT.

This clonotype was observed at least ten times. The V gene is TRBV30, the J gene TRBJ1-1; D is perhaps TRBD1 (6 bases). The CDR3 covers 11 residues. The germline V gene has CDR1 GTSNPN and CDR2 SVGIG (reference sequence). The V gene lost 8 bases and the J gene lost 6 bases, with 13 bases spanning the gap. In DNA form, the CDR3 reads TGTGCCACACAGGGTATCCCTGAAGCTTTCTTT. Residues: CATQGIPEAFF.

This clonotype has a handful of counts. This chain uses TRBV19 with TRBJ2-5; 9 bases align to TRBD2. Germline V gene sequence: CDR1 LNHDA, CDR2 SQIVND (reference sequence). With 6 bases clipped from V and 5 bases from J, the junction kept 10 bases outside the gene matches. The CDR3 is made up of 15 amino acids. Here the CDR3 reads CASSKAGGGRETQYF. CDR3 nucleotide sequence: TGTGCCAGTAGCAAGGCGGGAGGGGGTAGGGAGACCCAGTACTTC.

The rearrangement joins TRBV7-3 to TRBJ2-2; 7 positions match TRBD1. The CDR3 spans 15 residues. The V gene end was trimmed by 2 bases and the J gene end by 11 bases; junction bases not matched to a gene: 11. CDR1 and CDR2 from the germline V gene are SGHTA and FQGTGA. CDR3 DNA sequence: TGTGCCAGCAGCTTACAGTTAGGGGGCTACAATGAGCTGTTTTTT. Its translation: CASSLQLGGYNELFF. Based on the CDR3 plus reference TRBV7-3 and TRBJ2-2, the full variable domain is GAGVSQTPSNKVTEKGKYVELRCDPISGHTALYWYRQSLGQGPEFLIYFQGTGAADDSGLPNDRFFAVRPEGSVSTLKIQRTERGDSAVYLCASSLQLGGYNELFFGEGSRLTVL.

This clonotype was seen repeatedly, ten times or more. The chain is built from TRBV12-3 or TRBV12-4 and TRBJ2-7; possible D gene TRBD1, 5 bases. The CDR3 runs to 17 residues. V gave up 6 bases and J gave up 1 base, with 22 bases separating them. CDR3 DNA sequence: TGTGCCAGCAGCTACCACCCGATCCAAGACAGATCCTACGAGCAGTACTTC. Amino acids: CASSYHPIQDRSYEQYF.

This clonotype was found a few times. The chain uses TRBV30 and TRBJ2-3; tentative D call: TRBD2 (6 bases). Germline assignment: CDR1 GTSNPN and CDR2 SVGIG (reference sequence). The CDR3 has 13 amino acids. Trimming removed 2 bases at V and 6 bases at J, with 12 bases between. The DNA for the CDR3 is TGTGCCTGGAGTAGCGGGTCGGCGGATACGCAGTATTTT. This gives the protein CAWSSGSADTQYF.

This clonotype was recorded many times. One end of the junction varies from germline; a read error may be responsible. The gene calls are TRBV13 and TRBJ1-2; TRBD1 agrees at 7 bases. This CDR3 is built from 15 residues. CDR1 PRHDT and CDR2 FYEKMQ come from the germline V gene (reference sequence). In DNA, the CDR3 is TGTGCCAGCAGTTTAGCAGGGGGAGCTAACTATGGCTACACCTTC. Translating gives CASSLAGGANYGYTF.

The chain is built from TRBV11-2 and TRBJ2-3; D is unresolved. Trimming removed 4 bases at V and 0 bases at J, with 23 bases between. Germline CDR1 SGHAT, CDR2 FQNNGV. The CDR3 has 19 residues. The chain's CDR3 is CASSSTASAGWVSTDTQYF. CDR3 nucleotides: TGTGCCAGCAGCTCAACCGCCAGTGCAGGTTGGGTGAGCACAGATACGCAGTATTTT. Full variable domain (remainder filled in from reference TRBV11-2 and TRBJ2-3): EAGVAQSPRYKIIEKRQSVAFWCNPISGHATLYWYQQILGQGPKLLIQFQNNGVVDDSQLPKDRFSAERLKGVDSTLKIQPAKLEDSAVYLCASSSTASAGWVSTDTQYFGPGTRLTVL.

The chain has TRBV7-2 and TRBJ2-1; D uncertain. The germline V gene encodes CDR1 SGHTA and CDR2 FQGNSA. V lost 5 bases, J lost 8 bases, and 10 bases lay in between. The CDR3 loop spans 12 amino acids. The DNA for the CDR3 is TGTGCCAGCAGCCACATGATCCATGAGCAGTTCTTC. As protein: CASSHMIHEQFF. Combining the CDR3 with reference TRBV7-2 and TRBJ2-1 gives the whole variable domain GAGVSQSPSNKVTEKGKDVELRCDPISGHTALYWYRQSLGQGLEFLIYFQGNSAPDKSGLPSDRFSAERTGGSVSTLTIQRTQQEDSAVYLCASSHMIHEQFFGPGTRLTVL.

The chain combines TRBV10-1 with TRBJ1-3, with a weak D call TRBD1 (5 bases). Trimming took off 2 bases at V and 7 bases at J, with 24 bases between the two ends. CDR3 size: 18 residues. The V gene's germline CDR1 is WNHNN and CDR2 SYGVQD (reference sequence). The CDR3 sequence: CASSETNSLRAAGNTIYF. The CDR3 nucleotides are TGCGCCAGCAGTGAGACTAACTCTCTCAGGGCCGCCGGGAACACCATATATTTT.

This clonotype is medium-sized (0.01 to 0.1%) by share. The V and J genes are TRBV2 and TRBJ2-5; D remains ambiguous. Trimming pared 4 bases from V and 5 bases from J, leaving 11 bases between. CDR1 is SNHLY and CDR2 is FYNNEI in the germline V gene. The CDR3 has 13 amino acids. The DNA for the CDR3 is TGTGCCAGCAGTGGTGATGCCCTCGAGACCCAGTACTTC. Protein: CASSGDALETQYF.

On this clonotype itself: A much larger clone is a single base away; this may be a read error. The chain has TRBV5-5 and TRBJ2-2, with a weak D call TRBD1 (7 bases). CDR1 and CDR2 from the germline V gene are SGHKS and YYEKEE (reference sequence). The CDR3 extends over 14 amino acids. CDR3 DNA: TGTGCCGGCAGCCGTACAGGGTTCAGGGGGGAGCCGTTTTTT. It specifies CAGSRTGFRGEPFF.

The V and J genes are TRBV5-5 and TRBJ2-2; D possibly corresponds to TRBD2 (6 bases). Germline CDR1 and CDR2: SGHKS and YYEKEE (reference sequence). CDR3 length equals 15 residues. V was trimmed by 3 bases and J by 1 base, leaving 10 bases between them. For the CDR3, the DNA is TGTGCCAGCAGCTCCGGGGGAATGAACACCGGGGAGCTGTTTTTT. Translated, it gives CASSSGGMNTGELFF. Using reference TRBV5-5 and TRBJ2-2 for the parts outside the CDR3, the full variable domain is DAGVTQSPTHLIKTRGQQVTLRCSPISGHKSVSWYQQVLGQGPQFIFQYYEKEERGRGNFPDRFSARQFPNYSSELNVNALLLGDSALYLCASSSGGMNTGELFFGEGSRLTVL.

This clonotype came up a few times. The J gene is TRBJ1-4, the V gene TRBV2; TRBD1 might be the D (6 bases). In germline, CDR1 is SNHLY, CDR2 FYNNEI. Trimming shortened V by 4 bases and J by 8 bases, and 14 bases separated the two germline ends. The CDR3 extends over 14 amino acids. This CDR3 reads CASSGYGGWEKLFF. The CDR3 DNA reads TGTGCCAGCAGTGGGTACGGGGGCTGGGAAAAACTGTTTTTT.

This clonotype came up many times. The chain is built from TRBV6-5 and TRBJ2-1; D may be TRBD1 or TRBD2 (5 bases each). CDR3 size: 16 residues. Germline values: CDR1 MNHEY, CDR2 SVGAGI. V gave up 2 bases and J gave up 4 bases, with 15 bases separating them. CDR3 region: CASSYGTGTLYNEQFF. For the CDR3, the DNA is TGTGCCAGCAGTTACGGGACCGGGACGTTATACAATGAGCAGTTCTTC.

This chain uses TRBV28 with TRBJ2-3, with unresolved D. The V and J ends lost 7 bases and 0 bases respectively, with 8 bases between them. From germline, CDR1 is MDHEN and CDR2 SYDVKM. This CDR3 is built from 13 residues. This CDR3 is CASNSGSTDTQYF. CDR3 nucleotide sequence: TGTGCCAGCAATAGTGGGAGCACAGATACGCAGTATTTT.